The sequence of this TCR beta chain was determined in a study of blood T cell repertoires in COVID-19 (dated by TCRdb to 2018 to 2020). Describing the broader study: Collaborator samples came from the United States, Italy and Spain and covered acute and convalescent phases of COVID-19. The prospective study material was composed of cDNA or gDNA derived from T cells, B-cell-depleted T cells, or PBMCs. Deeply sampled blood TCRbeta repertoires from subjects exposed to, actively infected with, or recovered from COVID-19 were included in the dataset. The repertoires were released in a freely available public database meant as a resource for research on the immune response to SARS-CoV-2. The samples were drawn from the first 160 participants of the ongoing ImmuneRACE study and from 950 to 1,500 subjects provided by 6 global collaborators. A de-identified subject ID, COVID-19 status, age in years and sex were almost always included in the sample metadata. HLA class I and class II types, where available, came from metadata supplied by the sample provider rather than from assay-based typing. What the study reported, not specific to this receptor: The quantity of clinical and demographic metadata differed by source and by participant and was supplied without curation.

The collaborating institutions used their own protocols to collect whole blood in K2EDTA tubes. For TCRbeta analysis, collaborators shipped samples in one of three forms: frozen whole blood, isolated PBMCs, or DNA extracted from either of those sample types. The immunoSEQ Assay, a bias-controlled multiplex PCR, was used to amplify TCRbeta CDR3 regions from genomic DNA. As for the original processing: The number of nucleated cells in each sample was estimated by amplification of reference gene primers within the assay. Sequence reads were collapsed and filtered to measure the absolute abundance of every unique TCRbeta CDR3 rearrangement. Productive Simpson clonality was computed per sample as the square root of Simpson's diversity index over productive rearrangements. Not all clones reach the TCRdb copy of this immuneACCESS table, which keeps in-frame sequences only. Checked studies attribute under half of the gap to unresolved V genes and leave the rest unexplained. V and J calls and clone size follow that table, whereas D and trimming were derived from the DNA. This sample lists 150,000 to 200,000 clones; 80% to 90% were detected once. The ten largest account for roughly 8.7% of the sample.

Counted from cysteine to phenylalanine, this CDR3 has 16 amino acids. The read is trimmed to its CDR3 DNA, 48 bases read in frame from base 1. CDR1 and CDR2 are drawn from the germline V gene: MGHRA, YSYEKL. The germline V and J ends show losses of 2 bases and 2 bases respectively, and no gene match explains 7 bases of the junction. This clone was seen only once. Its target antigen remains unknown. Base quality data are lacking; no much larger clone is found one base away. The source of this sequence is a man aged 50-60 years with active or convalescent COVID-19. The sample comprised peripheral blood. The sequence is built from TRBV4-1 and TRBJ2-3; TRBD2 aligns with 7 central bases. The CDR3 protein sequence reads: CASSQHASGDTDTQYF. Here is the DNA: TGCGCCAGCAGCCAACATGCGAGCGGGGACACAGATACGCAGTATTTT.